This T cell receptor (beta chain) emerged from a study of blood T cells in healthy people across ages. Overall study results and limits: With naive T cell percentage, TCR beta diversity showed a strong correlation.

Alongside a J-beta primer mix, a sample-barcoded 5' primer served in a second PCR lasting about 7 to 11 cycles. TCRdb reanalysed the 5' RACE reads using MiXCR and keeps one entry per CDR3 protein. The sample carries 600,000 or so distinct CDR3 sequences, approximately 21% recorded once. In the case of this clonotype: Its specificity is unknown.

CDR3 length: 15 amino acids. Germline V gene lookup returns CDR1 SGHVS and CDR2 FQNEAQ. V dropped 5 bases and J dropped 2 bases, with 13 bases sitting between them. The study isolated at least 6.5 million PBMCs from each sample. The source material was blood. The TCR originated in a man in his 70s in good health. V usage is TRBV7-8 and J usage is TRBJ1-3; D is perhaps TRBD1 (5 bases). The CDR3 loop reads CASSRGTAAGNTIYF. CDR3 in DNA: TGTGCCAGCAGCCGCGGGACCGCCGCTGGAAACACCATATATTTT.